Following are 2 T cell receptor beta chains from one sample sequenced in a study of T cells after yellow fever vaccination. MiXCR, run by TCRdb on the 5' RACE reads, gives a single entry per CDR3 protein. The sample comprises 500,000 to 650,000 distinct CDR3 sequences, over 9% of which are singletons, and around 14% rests with the top ten. Sequenced here: PBMCs, sampled on the day of the yellow fever booster vaccination. These receptors were collected from a young man who received the YFV17D yellow fever vaccine.

The chain recombines TRBV7-9 with TRBJ2-1, with 7 nucleotides matching TRBD2. The CDR3 extends over 15 amino acids. Looked up from germline, CDR1 is SEHNR and CDR2 is FQNEAQ (reference sequence). With V trimmed by 5 bases and J by 8 bases, 12 bases remained unmatched. CDR3 coding DNA: TGTGCCAGCAGCCTGGACTCCTTCGGGAGGCATGAGCAGTTCTTC. Its protein product is CASSLDSFGRHEQFF.

The J gene is TRBJ2-2, the V gene TRBV4-3, with D unresolved. The CDR3 sequence is 18 residues long. V gave up 1 base and J gave up 4 bases, with 19 bases separating them. Germline V lookup: CDR1 LGHNA, CDR2 YSLEER. The CDR3: CASSQGADEAWSTGELFF. DNA of the CDR3: TGCGCCAGCAGCCAAGGGGCGGATGAGGCCTGGAGCACCGGGGAGCTGTTTTTT.